These 26 T cell receptor beta chains came from one sample sequenced in a study of STAT5B mutations in CD4+ large granular lymphocyte leukemia. The table came from immunoSEQ multiplex PCR; TCRdb's copy has only in-frame clones and leaves some out. The sample lists roughly 40,000 clones, 80% to 90% seen once, with roughly 2.5% in the top ten. Sample: CD4+ T cells from blood buffy coats. The receptors derive from a human donor in good health.

V gene TRBV6-5 combines with J gene TRBJ1-4; tentative D call: TRBD1 (6 bases). The V and J ends lost 0 bases and 4 bases respectively, with 12 bases between them. There are 16 residues in the CDR3. Germline-derived CDR1 and CDR2 are MNHEY and SVGAGI. In nucleotides, the CDR3 is TGTGCCAGCAGTTACTCCGGGGGCGAAGATAATGAAAAACTGTTTTTT. It encodes CASSYSGGEDNEKLFF.

The V gene is TRBV11-2, the J gene TRBJ2-1; D may match TRBD1 or TRBD2 (5 bases each). V lost 0 bases to trimming and J lost 12 bases, with 12 bases between them. The CDR3 runs 13 residues. Germline V lookup: CDR1 SGHAT, CDR2 FQNNGV. The CDR3 region has the DNA TGTGCCAGCAGCTTAGAGAATAGTGGGACGCAGTTCTTC. Amino acid sequence: CASSLENSGTQFF.

The V gene is TRBV18, the J gene TRBJ1-5; D is ambiguous. The germline V gene has CDR1 KGHSH and CDR2 LQKENI. This CDR3 has 11 residues. V gave up 6 bases and J gave up 5 bases, with 5 bases separating them. The CDR3 is CASSPYQPQHF. The CDR3 nucleotides are TGTGCCAGCTCCCCTTATCAGCCCCAGCATTTT.

The rearrangement uses TRBV14 and TRBJ2-7; D unclear. The CDR3 length is 12 residues. Germline V gives CDR1 SGHDN, CDR2 FVKESK. V was trimmed by 1 base and J by 3 bases, leaving 4 bases between them. CDR3 in amino acids: CASSQVVYEQYF. The CDR3 DNA sequence: TGTGCCAGCAGCCAAGTTGTCTACGAGCAGTACTTC.

V usage is TRBV4-3 and J usage is TRBJ1-1; weak D call: TRBD1 (6 bases). This CDR3 has 13 amino acids. The V gene lost 4 bases and the J gene lost 2 bases, with 8 bases spanning the gap. CDR1 is LGHNA and CDR2 is YSLEER in the germline V gene. The CDR3 sequence is CASSLGTNTEAFF. The CDR3 nucleotides read TGCGCCAGCAGCCTCGGGACAAACACTGAAGCTTTCTTT.

V is TRBV19 and J is TRBJ1-2; D is undetermined. V dropped 3 bases and J dropped 7 bases, with 18 bases sitting between them. The length of the CDR3 is 15 residues. Germline loops: CDR1 LNHDA, CDR2 SQIVND (reference sequence). CDR3 region: CASSIQIPNRSGYTF. The CDR3 DNA follows: TGTGCCAGTAGTATCCAGATCCCGAACAGATCTGGCTACACCTTC.

The chain is built from TRBV5-1 and TRBJ2-1, with D possibly matching TRBD2 (5 bases). V lost 4 bases to trimming and J lost 0 bases, with 14 bases between them. The CDR3 contains 16 residues. Germline-derived CDR1 and CDR2 are SGHRS and YFSETQ. The CDR3 DNA reads TGCGCCAGCAGCCCCGCACCGGGGAGCTCCTACAATGAGCAGTTCTTC. Protein product: CASSPAPGSSYNEQFF. The full variable domain, completed using reference TRBV5-1 and TRBJ2-1, is KAGVTQTPRYLIKTRGQQVTLSCSPISGHRSVSWYQQTPGQGLQFLFEYFSETQRNKGNFPGRFSGRQFSNSRSEMNVSTLELGDSALYLCASSPAPGSSYNEQFFGPGTRLTVL.

V is TRBV27 and J is TRBJ2-1; D perhaps matches TRBD2 (6 bases). Between the trimmed V and J ends, which lost 1 base and 2 bases, there was a span of 12 bases. Germline V lookup: CDR1 MNHEY, CDR2 SMNVEV (reference sequence). The CDR3 sequence is 16 residues long. For the CDR3, the DNA is TGTGCCAGCAGTTTATTATCGGGAGTGGCCTACAATGAGCAGTTCTTC. This codes for CASSLLSGVAYNEQFF.

Only one count was recorded for this clone. V and J are TRBV7-2 and TRBJ2-7; 7 bases are shared with TRBD1. With V trimmed by 1 base and J by 5 bases, 5 bases remained unmatched. Per the germline V gene, CDR1 is SGHTA and CDR2 is FQGNSA. This CDR3 contains 14 residues. CDR3 in DNA: TGTGCCAGCAGCTTAGGCGGCAGGGGGAACGAGCAGTACTTC. This sequence encodes CASSLGGRGNEQYF.

This chain uses TRBV5-1 with TRBJ2-5; 7 bases match TRBD1. The germline V gene has CDR1 SGHRS and CDR2 YFSETQ. This CDR3 is built from 15 residues. With V trimmed by 3 bases and J by 1 base, 6 bases remained unmatched. CDR3 sequence reads: CASSWGTASQETQYF. As DNA, the CDR3 is TGCGCCAGCAGCTGGGGGACAGCCTCCCAAGAGACCCAGTACTTC.

The chain has TRBV19 and TRBJ2-6; the match to TRBD1 covers 9 bases. Germline assignment: CDR1 LNHDA and CDR2 SQIVND (reference sequence). There are 16 residues in the CDR3. The V segment lost 9 bases and the J segment 0 bases; nucleotides outside the gene matches: 6. The chain's CDR3 is CASQDRGFSGANVLTF. Here the CDR3 DNA reads TGTGCCAGCCAGGACAGGGGATTCTCTGGGGCCAACGTCCTGACTTTC.

The chain recombines TRBV27 with TRBJ2-2; TRBD2 matches at 7 bases. Germline lookup yields CDR1 MNHEY and CDR2 SMNVEV (reference sequence). The V and J ends lost 5 bases and 6 bases, in that order; junction bases with no gene match: 9. The CDR3 covers 15 residues. The CDR3 DNA reads TGTGCCAGCAGTATCGGACTAGTCAGTGCCGGGGAGCTGTTTTTT. Translating gives CASSIGLVSAGELFF.

The chain uses TRBV19 and TRBJ1-2, with D possibly being TRBD1 (6 bases). The CDR3 has 15 residues. Per germline, CDR1 LNHDA and CDR2 SQIVND (reference sequence). Trimming shortened V by 3 bases and J by 5 bases, and 16 bases separated the two germline ends. The CDR3 coding sequence is TGTGCCAGTAGTATTAGTACAGGGACCTTTTATGGCTACACCTTC. Encoded protein: CASSISTGTFYGYTF.

The rearrangement joins TRBV25-1 to TRBJ2-1; TRBD2 is a possible D gene (5 bases). Germline CDR1 MGHDK, CDR2 SYGVNS. The CDR3 runs to 17 residues. The V end lost 2 bases, the J end lost 3 bases, and 17 bases lay between the germline ends. The CDR3 sequence is CASSEPYQAGLYNEQFF. The CDR3 DNA reads as TGTGCCAGCAGTGAACCCTATCAGGCGGGCCTCTACAATGAGCAGTTCTTC.

This clone was counted only a few times. This CDR3 is CASSGDYHNEQFF. DNA for the CDR3: TGTGCCAGCAGTGGGGACTACCACAATGAGCAGTTCTTC. The chain is built from TRBV2 and TRBJ2-1, with TRBD2 matching 7 bases. Trimming at V came to 4 bases and at J to 5 bases, leaving 2 bases not matched to a gene. CDR3 length: 13 residues. CDR1 is SNHLY and CDR2 is FYNNEI in the germline V gene.

DNA for the CDR3: TGTGCCAGCAGGGAATCGATAGCGGGAGAGACCCAGTACTTC. Translation: CASRESIAGETQYF. This sequence joins TRBV6-5 and TRBJ2-5; the match to TRBD2 covers 7 bases. The CDR3 contains 14 residues. The germline gives CDR1 MNHEY, CDR2 SVGAGI. Trimming at V came to 6 bases and at J to 4 bases, leaving 8 bases not matched to a gene.

CDR3 bases: TGCGCCAGCAGCTTGGTAGGGAGGGGCGGGGGCGACGAGCAGTACTTC. Protein sequence: CASSLVGRGGGDEQYF. The rearrangement uses TRBV5-1 and TRBJ2-7; D might be TRBD2 (7 bases). The CDR3 is 16 amino acids. The germline V and J ends were trimmed by 0 bases and 5 bases, with 18 bases remaining between them. Germline V gives CDR1 SGHRS, CDR2 YFSETQ. Full variable domain (missing parts from reference TRBV5-1 and TRBJ2-7): KAGVTQTPRYLIKTRGQQVTLSCSPISGHRSVSWYQQTPGQGLQFLFEYFSETQRNKGNFPGRFSGRQFSNSRSEMNVSTLELGDSALYLCASSLVGRGGGDEQYFGPGTRLTVT.

The rearrangement uses TRBV6-6 and TRBJ2-1, with 8 bases matching TRBD2. The trim removed 6 bases at V and 5 bases at J, leaving 6 bases unmatched. The CDR3 consists of 14 residues. Germline CDR1 MNHNY, CDR2 SVGAGI (reference sequence). The CDR3 protein is CASRPSGSDNEQFF. The CDR3 nucleotides are TGTGCCAGCAGGCCCAGCGGGAGTGACAATGAGCAGTTCTTC.

The V call is TRBV9, the J call TRBJ2-1, with D tentatively TRBD1 (5 bases). This CDR3 spans 13 amino acids. Trimming took 3 bases from V and 7 from J, leaving 11 bases between them. Germline V CDR1 and CDR2: SGDLS, YYNGEE. The CDR3 is CASSASYRNEQFF. CDR3 in DNA: TGTGCCAGCAGCGCCTCTTACAGGAATGAGCAGTTCTTC.

The chain uses TRBV15 and TRBJ1-4; no definite D call. CDR1 and CDR2 (germline): LNHNV, YYDKDF (reference sequence). V was clipped by 2 bases and J by 8 bases, with 15 bases between them. There are 15 residues in the CDR3. The CDR3: CATSRSGRDSEKLFF. In DNA, the CDR3 is TGTGCCACCAGCAGATCCGGCCGTGATAGCGAAAAACTGTTTTTT. Full variable domain (rest looked up from reference TRBV15 and TRBJ1-4): DAMVIQNPRYQVTQFGKPVTLSCSQTLNHNVMYWYQQKSSQAPKLLFHYYDKDFNNEADTPDNFQSRRPNTSFCFLDIRSPGLGDTAMYLCATSRSGRDSEKLFFGSGTQLSVL.

The rearrangement links TRBV7-9 to TRBJ1-4; 9 bases are a match to TRBD1. Germline values: CDR1 SEHNR, CDR2 FQNEAQ (reference sequence). The V segment lost 4 bases and the J segment 7 bases; nucleotides outside the gene matches: 4. The length of the CDR3 is 14 residues. The CDR3 sequence: CASSSRDRAEKLFF. The CDR3 DNA reads as TGTGCCAGCAGCTCCCGGGACAGGGCTGAAAAACTGTTTTTT.

J is TRBJ2-7 and V is TRBV5-1, with D unresolved. Trimming cost V 1 base and J 0 bases, with 8 bases left between them. The CDR3 is made up of 14 amino acids. CDR1 and CDR2 (germline): SGHRS, YFSETQ. The CDR3 loop reads CASSLTITSYEQYF. DNA of the CDR3: TGCGCCAGCAGCTTGACCATAACCTCCTACGAGCAGTACTTC.

The chain couples TRBV7-3 to TRBJ2-7; possibly TRBD2 for D (6 bases). The CDR3 covers 16 residues. CDR1 is SGHTA and CDR2 is FQGTGA in the germline V gene. Trimming left V 1 base short and J 3 bases short, with 16 bases between. For the CDR3, the DNA is TGTGCCAGCAGCTTAATTGGTAGCGGAAATATCTACGAGCAGTACTTC. This sequence encodes CASSLIGSGNIYEQYF.

The chain combines TRBV11-3 with TRBJ2-7; maybe TRBD2 (6 bases). Germline V gene sequence: CDR1 SGHNT, CDR2 YENEEA. CDR3 size: 15 residues. Trimming removed 1 base from V and 4 bases from J, with 14 bases in between. The CDR3 DNA follows: TGTGCCAGCAGCTTAGTATGGAGGGCCGAGTACGAGCAGTACTTC. It specifies CASSLVWRAEYEQYF.

This clone occurred a few times. The gene calls are TRBV2 and TRBJ1-2, with D tentatively TRBD1 (5 bases). V lost 3 bases, J lost 3 bases, and 8 bases lay in between. The CDR3 has 13 residues. CDR1 is SNHLY and CDR2 is FYNNEI in the germline V gene. In DNA, the CDR3 is TGTGCCAGCAGTGAGGGGGGTTACTATGGCTACACCTTC. Translated: CASSEGGYYGYTF. Based on the CDR3 plus reference TRBV2 and TRBJ1-2, the full variable domain is EPEVTQTPSHQVTQMGQEVILRCVPISNHLYFYWYRQILGQKVEFLVSFYNNEISEKSEIFDDQFSVERPDGSNFTLKIRSTKLEDSAMYFCASSEGGYYGYTFGSGTRLTVV.

J is TRBJ1-1 and V is TRBV7-8; D uncertain. Trimming took off 1 base at V and 5 bases at J, with 8 bases between the two ends. Per germline, CDR1 SGHVS and CDR2 FQNEAQ. The CDR3 totals 13 residues. The CDR3 DNA sequence: TGTGCCAGCAGCTTAGAGGCGGAGACTGAAGCTTTCTTT. It translates to CASSLEAETEAFF.